The entry below gives a single T cell receptor (beta chain) sequence along with its context. No antigen is known for it. The data originate from a study of T cell responses to AZD1222 COVID-19 vaccine. Notes on the study in general: Clonal diversity was possibly underestimated, and white British individuals and females predominated among donors. Unmutated regions of variants are reportedly targeted by nearly half of spike-specific TCRs. An increase in Spike-specific TCR breadth and depth was observed after two AZD1222 doses. CD4 TCRs linked to vaccination spanned spike, dominating at 160-218 and 743-854.

Profiled with immunoSEQ multiplex PCR; TCRdb holds only in-frame clones, not every one. The repertoire has about 86,000 clones, roughly 90% of them found once; the top ten carry about an eighth. With V trimmed by 6 bases and J by 6 bases, 2 bases remained unmatched. Germline V gene data show CDR1 as MNHEY and CDR2 as SMNVEV (reference sequence). The CDR3 has 13 residues. The rearrangement links TRBV27 to TRBJ2-2; 9 bases align to TRBD2. Sample: peripheral blood, taken 28 days after the second AZD1222 dose. The TCR originated in an adult who received the AZD1222 COVID-19 vaccine. The CDR3 loop is CASRLAGAGELFF. In DNA, the CDR3 is TGTGCCAGCAGACTAGCGGGCGCCGGGGAGCTGTTTTTT.